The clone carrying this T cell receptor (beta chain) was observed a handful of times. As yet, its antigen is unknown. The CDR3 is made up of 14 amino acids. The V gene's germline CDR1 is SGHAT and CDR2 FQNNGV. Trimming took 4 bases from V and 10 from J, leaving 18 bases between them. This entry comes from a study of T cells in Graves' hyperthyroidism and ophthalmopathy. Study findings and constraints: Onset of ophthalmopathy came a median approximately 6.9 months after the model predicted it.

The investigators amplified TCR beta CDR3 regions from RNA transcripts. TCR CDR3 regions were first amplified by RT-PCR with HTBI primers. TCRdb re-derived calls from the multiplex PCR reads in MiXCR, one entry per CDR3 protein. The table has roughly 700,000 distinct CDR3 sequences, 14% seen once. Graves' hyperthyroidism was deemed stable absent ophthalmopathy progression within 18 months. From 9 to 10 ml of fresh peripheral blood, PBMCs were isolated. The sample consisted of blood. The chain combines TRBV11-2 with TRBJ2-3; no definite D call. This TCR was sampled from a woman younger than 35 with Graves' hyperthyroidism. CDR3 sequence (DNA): TGTGCCAGCAGCTCCATTCATGGGCCCCCTTCGCAGTATTTT. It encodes CASSSIHGPPSQYF.